One T cell receptor (beta chain) is described in this entry. These data originate in a study of blood T cell repertoires in COVID-19. Study as a whole: T cells, B-cell-depleted T cells, or PBMCs supplied cDNA or gDNA.

Profiled with immunoSEQ multiplex PCR; TCRdb holds only in-frame clones, not every one. The repertoire holds 200,000 to 300,000 clones, about 91% seen once, with 2% to 3% in the top ten. Germline V gene lookup returns CDR1 LGHNA and CDR2 YNFKEQ. V lost 0 bases to trimming and J lost 0 bases, with 27 bases between them. This CDR3 has 22 amino acids. Participant-reported clinical history was the basis for cohort assignment. Sequencing input: PBMCs or T cells enriched from blood (not recorded which). The rearrangement links TRBV4-2 to TRBJ2-4; TRBD1 is a possible D gene (5 bases). The source of this sequence is a woman in her thirties or forties with acute COVID-19. As DNA, the CDR3 is TGTGCCAGCAGCCAAGATCTAAGGGGCGGCAGGGTTGGAGAGATAGCCAAAAACATTCAGTACTTC. This gives the protein CASSQDLRGGRVGEIAKNIQYF.